This T cell receptor beta chain appears in the sequencing data of a study of coeliac disease (dated by TCRdb to between 2021 and 2022). Background for the entire study: Coeliac patients were classed as newly diagnosed active disease, refractory coeliac disease type I, or disease controlled by a gluten-free diet. High-resolution HLA typing was unavailable, so biased TRBV7-2 usage was queried as a proof of principle. The study applied next-generation sequencing of rearranged TRB and TRG CDR3 regions to small intestinal lymphocyte fractions from coeliac and non-coeliac patients. The goal was to describe the TR repertoires of small intestinal T cells in active coeliac disease, in refractory type I coeliac disease, and in coeliac disease treated with a gluten-free diet. A total of roughly 30 patients took part in the full study: approximately 22 had serologically confirmed coeliac disease and 8 were controls with non-small intestinal disorders. TRB sequencing worked for samples from 30 or so subjects, and these included over 20 paired bulk unsorted intraepithelial and lamina propria cell samples.

This clone was observed a few times. There is no known antigen for this receptor. Base qualities are missing; no much larger clone stands one base away. Cells were frozen in liquid nitrogen in DMSO/FBS as aliquots of hundreds of thousands of cells, with a single aliquot from each fraction going to sequencing. Endoscopy and small intestinal biopsy were performed in all 30 or so patients in the study. Intraepithelial cells were released by stirring biopsies for one hour at 37°C in RPMI containing EGTA, MgCl2 and 1% FBS. Genomic DNA was extracted from frozen unsorted cell fractions with the Qiagen DNeasy blood extraction kit. What the authors observed across the whole study: The separation of intraepithelial from lamina propria cells did not yield high-purity fractions, so cross-contamination between compartments was possible. TRB repertoires were largely private; most amino acid sequences were unique to one sample, and V-gene usage did not differ significantly by disease group. Compared with controls, active coeliac intraepithelial and lamina propria samples had TRB and TRG repertoires of lower clonality, which suggests that diverse T cells were recruited. The approach was considered by the authors to be unsuitable for unbiased detection of gliadin-specific T cells, as gliadin-specific T cells are scarce and rarely shared between patients.

The CDR1 and CDR2 encoded by the germline V gene are LGHNA and YNFKEQ. A distance of 12 bases separates the germline ends of V and J, which lose 1 base and 6 bases respectively. The CDR3, from cysteine to phenylalanine, totals 14 residues. The only DNA kept is the CDR3, 42 bases in frame from the first base. The library was obtained by the immunoSEQ multiplex PCR assay. In a multiplexed PCR, the TR loci were amplified; reverse primers were designed against J gene segments, whereas forward primers were designed against V gene segments. The amplified CDR3 regions were sequenced using the Illumina HiSeq System. For the original study's pipeline: Closely related reads were merged by a nearest-neighbour algorithm to remove PCR and sequencing errors and to collapse the data into unique sequences. Repertoires were summarised by clonality and by T cell density, defined as TR molecules per amount of genomic DNA input. Public TRs were defined as CDR3 amino acid sequences in at least 80% of unsorted samples, then tested for differential abundance between coeliac and control samples. Differences in clonality and density between disease groups were tested by Kruskal-Wallis tests, followed by Dunn post-tests. What TCRdb holds here is the immuneACCESS table cut down to in-frame rearrangements. Part of the clones is not present; checked against another copy, under half of the missing clones reflect an unresolved V gene, and the others are unexplained. V and J calls and clone size come straight from that table; D and trimming were deduced from the DNA. This sample lists over 1,500 clones; almost 65% were detected once. The ten biggest clones cover 25% to 30% of the sample.

The V and J genes are TRBV4-2 and TRBJ1-2; possibly the D gene is TRBD1, per 5 matching bases. Sequences were obtained from intraepithelial lymphocytes from the gut. The sample's cell subset or site label is to be understood as: intraepithelial cell (IEC) fraction of small intestinal biopsy. The receptor was isolated from a woman aged 50 to 65 with celiac disease on a gluten-free diet. The CDR3: CASSQGQGWNGYTF. The sequenced DNA: TGTGCCAGCAGCCAAGGGCAGGGATGGAATGGCTACACCTTC.